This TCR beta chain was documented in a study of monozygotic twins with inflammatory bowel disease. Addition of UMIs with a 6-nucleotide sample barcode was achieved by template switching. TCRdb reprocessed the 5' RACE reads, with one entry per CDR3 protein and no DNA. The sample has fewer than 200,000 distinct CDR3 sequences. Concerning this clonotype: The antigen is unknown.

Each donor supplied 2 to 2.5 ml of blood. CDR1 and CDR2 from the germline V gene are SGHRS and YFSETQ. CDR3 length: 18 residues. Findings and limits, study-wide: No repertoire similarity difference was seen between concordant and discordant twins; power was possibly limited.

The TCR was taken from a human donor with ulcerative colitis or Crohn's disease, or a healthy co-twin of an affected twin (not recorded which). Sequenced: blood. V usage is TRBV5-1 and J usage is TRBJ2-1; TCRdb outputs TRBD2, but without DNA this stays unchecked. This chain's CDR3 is CASSLRSLGRGEDNEQFF. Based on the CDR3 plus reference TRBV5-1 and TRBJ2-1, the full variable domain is KAGVTQTPRYLIKTRGQQVTLSCSPISGHRSVSWYQQTPGQGLQFLFEYFSETQRNKGNFPGRFSGRQFSNSRSEMNVSTLELGDSALYLCASSLRSLGRGEDNEQFFGPGTRLTVL.